This T cell receptor beta chain emerged from a study of regulatory and conventional T cells in RAG deficiency. Regarding this clone: The junction departs from the called germline gene at one end, perhaps through a read error.

Repertoires were generated with immunoSEQ multiplex PCR, while TCRdb's copy carries only in-frame clones and drops some. The sample includes roughly 8,500 clones, approximately 93% of them seen just once. Blood CD4+ CD25-high CD127-low regulatory T cells supplied the genomic DNA template. This sample also appeared in a second study, on regulatory T cells. That study reports: Amplification used 52 TRBV primers and 13 TRBJ primers.

The sequenced material came from CD127- CD25+ CD4+ Tregs sorted from blood. The receptor was isolated from a human donor in good health.

The CDR3 nucleotides are TGTGCCAGCAGCGAAGTAGGGGCAGGGAGGGATGAGCAGTTCTTC. Encoded protein: CASSEVGAGRDEQFF. J is TRBJ2-1 and V is TRBV6-1, with 7 bases aligning to TRBD2. The CDR3 length is 15 residues. Germline loops: CDR1 MNHNS, CDR2 SASEGT.